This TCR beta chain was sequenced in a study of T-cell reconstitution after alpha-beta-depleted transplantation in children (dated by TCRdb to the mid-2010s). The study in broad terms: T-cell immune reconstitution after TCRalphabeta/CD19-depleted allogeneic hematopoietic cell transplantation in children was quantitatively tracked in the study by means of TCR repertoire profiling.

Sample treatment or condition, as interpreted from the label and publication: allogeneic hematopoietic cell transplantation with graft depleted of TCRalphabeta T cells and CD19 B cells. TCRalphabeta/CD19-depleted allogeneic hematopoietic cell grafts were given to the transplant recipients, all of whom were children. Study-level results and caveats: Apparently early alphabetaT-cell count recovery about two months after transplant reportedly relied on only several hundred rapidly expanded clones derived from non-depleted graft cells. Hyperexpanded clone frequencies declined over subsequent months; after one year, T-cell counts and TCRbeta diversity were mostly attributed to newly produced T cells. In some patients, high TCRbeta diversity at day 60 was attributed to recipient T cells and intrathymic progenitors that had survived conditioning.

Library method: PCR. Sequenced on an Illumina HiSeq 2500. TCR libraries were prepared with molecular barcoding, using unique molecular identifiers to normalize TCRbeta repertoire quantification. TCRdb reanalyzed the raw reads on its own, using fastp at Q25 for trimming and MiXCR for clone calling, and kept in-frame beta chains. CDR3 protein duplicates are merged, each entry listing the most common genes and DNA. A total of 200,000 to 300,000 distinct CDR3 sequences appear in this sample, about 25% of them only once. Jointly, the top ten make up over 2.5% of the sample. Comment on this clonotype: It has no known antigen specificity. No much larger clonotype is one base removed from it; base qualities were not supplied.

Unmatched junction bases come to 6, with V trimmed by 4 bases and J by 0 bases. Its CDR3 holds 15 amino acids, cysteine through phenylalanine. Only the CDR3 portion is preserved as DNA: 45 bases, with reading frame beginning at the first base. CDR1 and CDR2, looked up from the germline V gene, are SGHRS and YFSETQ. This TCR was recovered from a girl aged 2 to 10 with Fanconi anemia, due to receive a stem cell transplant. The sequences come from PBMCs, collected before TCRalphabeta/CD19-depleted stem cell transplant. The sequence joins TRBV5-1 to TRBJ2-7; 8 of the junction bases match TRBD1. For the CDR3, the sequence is CASSLWGTGSYEQYF. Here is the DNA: TGCGCCAGCAGCCTATGGGGGACAGGCTCCTACGAGCAGTACTTC.